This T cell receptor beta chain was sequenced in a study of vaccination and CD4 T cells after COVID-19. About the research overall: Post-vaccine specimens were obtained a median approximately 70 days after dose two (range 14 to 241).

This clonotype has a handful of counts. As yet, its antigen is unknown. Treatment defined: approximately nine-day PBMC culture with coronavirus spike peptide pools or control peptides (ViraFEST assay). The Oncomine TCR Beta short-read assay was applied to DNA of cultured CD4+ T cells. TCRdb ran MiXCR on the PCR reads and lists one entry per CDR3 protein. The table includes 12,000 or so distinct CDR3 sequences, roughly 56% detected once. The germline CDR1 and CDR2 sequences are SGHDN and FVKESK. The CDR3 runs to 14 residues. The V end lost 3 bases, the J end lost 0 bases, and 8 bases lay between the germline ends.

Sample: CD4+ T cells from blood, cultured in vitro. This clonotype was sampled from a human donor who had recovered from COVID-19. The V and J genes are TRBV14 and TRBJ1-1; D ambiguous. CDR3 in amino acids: CASSHQRMNTEAFF. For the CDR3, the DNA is TGTGCCAGCAGCCACCAACGTATGAACACTGAAGCTTTCTTT. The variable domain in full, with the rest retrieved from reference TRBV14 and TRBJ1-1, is EAGVTQFPSHSVIEKGQTVTLRCDPISGHDNLYWYRRVMGKEIKFLLHFVKESKQDESGMPNNRFLAERTGGTYSTLKVQPAELEDSGVYFCASSHQRMNTEAFFGQGTRLTVV.